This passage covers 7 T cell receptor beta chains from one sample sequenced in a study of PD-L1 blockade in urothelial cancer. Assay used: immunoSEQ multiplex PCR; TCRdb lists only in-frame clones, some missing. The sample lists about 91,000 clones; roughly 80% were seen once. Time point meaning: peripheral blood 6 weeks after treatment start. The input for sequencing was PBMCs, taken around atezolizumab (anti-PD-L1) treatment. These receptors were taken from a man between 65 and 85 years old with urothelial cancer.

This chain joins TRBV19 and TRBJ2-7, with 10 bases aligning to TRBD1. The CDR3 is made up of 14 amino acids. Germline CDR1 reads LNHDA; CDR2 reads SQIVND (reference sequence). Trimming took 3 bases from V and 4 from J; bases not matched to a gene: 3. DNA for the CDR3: TGTGCCAGTAGTATCGGGACAGGGGTTTACGAGCAGTACTTC. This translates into CASSIGTGVYEQYF. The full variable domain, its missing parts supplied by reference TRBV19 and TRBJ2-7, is DGGITQSPKYLFRKEGQNVTLSCEQNLNHDAMYWYRQDPGQGLRLIYYSQIVNDFQKGDIAEGYSVSREKKESFPLTVTSAQKNPTAFYLCASSIGTGVYEQYFGPGTRLTVT.

The CDR3: CSAGDSRELGYTF. As DNA, the CDR3 is TGCAGCGCCGGGGACTCGAGGGAGCTTGGCTACACCTTC. The chain combines TRBV29-1 with TRBJ1-2; perhaps TRBD1 as D (5 bases). Germline V gene sequence: CDR1 SQVTM, CDR2 ANQGSEA. The CDR3 is 13 amino acids. Trimming cost V 7 bases and J 7 bases, with 19 bases left between them.

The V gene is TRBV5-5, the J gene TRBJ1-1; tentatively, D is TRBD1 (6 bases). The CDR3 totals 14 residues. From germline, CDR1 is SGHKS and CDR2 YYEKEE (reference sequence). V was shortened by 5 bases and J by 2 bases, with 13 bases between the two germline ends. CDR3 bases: TGTGCCAGCAGTTTCACAGGGCCAAACACTGAAGCTTTCTTT. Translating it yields CASSFTGPNTEAFF.

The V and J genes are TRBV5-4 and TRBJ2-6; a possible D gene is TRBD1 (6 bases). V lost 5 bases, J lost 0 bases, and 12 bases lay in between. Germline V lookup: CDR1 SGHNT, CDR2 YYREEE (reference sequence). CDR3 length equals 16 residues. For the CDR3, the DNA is TGTGCCAGCAGTCTACAGGGATTCTCTGGGGCCAACGTCCTGACTTTC. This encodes CASSLQGFSGANVLTF.

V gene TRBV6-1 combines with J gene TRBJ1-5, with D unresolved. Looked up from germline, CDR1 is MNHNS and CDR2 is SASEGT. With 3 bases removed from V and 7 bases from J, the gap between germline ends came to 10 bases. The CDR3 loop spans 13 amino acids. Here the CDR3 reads CASSDSGWQPQHF. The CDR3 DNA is TGTGCCAGCAGTGACTCGGGATGGCAGCCCCAGCATTTT.

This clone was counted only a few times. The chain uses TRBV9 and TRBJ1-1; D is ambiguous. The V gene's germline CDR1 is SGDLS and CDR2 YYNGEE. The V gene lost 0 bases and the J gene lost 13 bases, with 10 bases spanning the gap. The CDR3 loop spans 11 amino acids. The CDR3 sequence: CASSVADKLFF. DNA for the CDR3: TGTGCCAGCAGCGTAGCAGACAAGCTTTTCTTT. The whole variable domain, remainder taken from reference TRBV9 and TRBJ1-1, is DSGVTQTPKHLITATGQRVTLRCSPRSGDLSVYWYQQSLDQGLQFLIQYYNGEERAKGNILERFSAQQFPDLHSELNLSSLELGDSALYFCASSVADKLFFGQGTRLTVV.

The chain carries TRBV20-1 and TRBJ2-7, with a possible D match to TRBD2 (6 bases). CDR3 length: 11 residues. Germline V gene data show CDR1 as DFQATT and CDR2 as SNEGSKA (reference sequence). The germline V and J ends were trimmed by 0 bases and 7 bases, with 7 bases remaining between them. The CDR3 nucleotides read TGCAGTGCTAGAGACGGGAGAGAGCAGTACTTC. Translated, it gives CSARDGREQYF.